These 15 T cell receptor beta chains share one sample of origin, sequenced in a study of blood T cells in healthy people across ages. Alongside a J-beta primer mix, a sample-barcoded 5' primer served in a second PCR lasting roughly 6 to 12 cycles. TCRdb independently ran MiXCR on the 5' RACE reads; one entry per CDR3 protein. The table shows about 280,000 distinct CDR3 sequences, with 25% to 30% occurring only once. Sequenced: blood. All receptors come from a woman in her 70s in good health.

This chain connects TRBV12-3 or TRBV12-4 to TRBJ2-5; the match to TRBD2 covers 7 bases. The DNA end lines up better with TRBJ2-1; the J call may be wrong. The CDR3 covers 15 residues. CDR3 loop: CASSAGLSLGWEQFF. Here the CDR3 DNA reads TGTGCCAGCAGCGCGGGACTAAGCCTGGGGTGGGAGCAGTTCTTC.

This rearrangement joins TRBV20-1 to TRBJ2-5; no definite D call. CDR1 is DFQATT and CDR2 is SNEGSKA in the germline V gene (reference sequence). The CDR3 sequence is 12 residues long. The V end was cut by 5 bases, the J end by 3 bases, with 10 bases between. The CDR3 here is CSAHGSKETQYF. The CDR3 DNA is TGCAGTGCTCACGGCTCCAAAGAGACCCAGTACTTC.

The rearrangement joins TRBV4-2 to TRBJ2-5, with 13 bases aligning to TRBD2. Gene TRBJ2-1 matches the end of the DNA better, so the J call may be wrong. The germline gives CDR1 LGHNA, CDR2 YNFKEQ. The CDR3 consists of 17 residues. CDR3 region: CASSQVSGLAGYNEQFF. The CDR3 DNA reads TGTGCCAGCAGCCAAGTTTCGGGACTAGCGGGATACAATGAGCAGTTCTTC.

This clonotype was seen more than once but under ten times. This chain links TRBV10-3 with TRBJ2-5; 11 bases agree with TRBD2. The tail of the sequence fits TRBJ2-1 better, so the J call may be wrong. Germline CDR1 is ENHRY and CDR2 is SYGVKD. The CDR3 contains 15 residues. The CDR3 bases are TGTGCCATCAGTCAACTAGCGGGAGAGGGCAATGAGCAGTTCTTC. Its translation: CAISQLAGEGNEQFF.

The rearrangement uses TRBV9 and TRBJ2-5; D uncertain. The J call is in doubt because the DNA end fits TRBJ2-1 better. This CDR3 region has 15 residues. Germline V gives CDR1 SGDLS, CDR2 YYNGEE. DNA of the CDR3: TGTGCCAGCAGCGTAGATGAGTGGCCCTACAATGAGCAGTTCTTC. This encodes CASSVDEWPYNEQFF.

The chain couples TRBV3-1 to TRBJ1-5; D not resolved. With 0 bases removed from V and 7 bases from J, the gap between germline ends came to 10 bases. The CDR3 is 14 amino acids. Germline V gene sequence: CDR1 LGHDT, CDR2 YNNKEL (reference sequence). The CDR3 loop reads CASSQDRSRQPQHF. CDR3 nucleotides: TGTGCCAGCAGCCAAGATCGCTCGCGGCAGCCCCAGCATTTT.

The V and J genes are TRBV6-6 and TRBJ2-3; 10 bases are shared with TRBD1. Trimming removed 8 bases from V and 5 bases from J; junction bases left unmatched: 13. Germline values: CDR1 MNHNY, CDR2 SVGAGI (reference sequence). The CDR3 totals 16 residues. The CDR3 loop reads CASGAVAGTGEDTQYF. Written as DNA, the CDR3 is TGTGCCAGCGGAGCTGTGGCCGGGACAGGGGAAGATACGCAGTATTTT.

The chain is built from TRBV27 and TRBJ2-4; D gene uncertain. CDR1 is MNHEY, CDR2 SMNVEV, per germline (reference sequence). Trimming shortened V by 7 bases and J by 2 bases, and 15 bases separated the two germline ends. The CDR3 runs 15 residues. The CDR3 region is CASNSFLGSKNIQYF. CDR3 sequence (DNA): TGTGCCAGCAACTCTTTTTTAGGTTCCAAAAACATTCAGTACTTC.

This clonotype has just a few counts. V and J are TRBV7-2 and TRBJ2-5, with D perhaps TRBD2 (7 bases). In germline, CDR1 is SGHTA, CDR2 FQGNSA. The V end lost 5 bases, the J end lost 4 bases, and 17 bases lay between the germline ends. This CDR3 is 15 amino acids long. The CDR3 loop reads CASSREGGAGETQYF. The CDR3 nucleotides read TGTGCCAGCAGCAGAGAAGGGGGGGCGGGAGAGACCCAGTACTTC.

CDR3: CASSQVPNSPLHF. CDR3 nucleotide sequence: TGCGCCAGCAGCCAAGTCCCAAATTCACCCCTCCACTTT. The V and J genes are TRBV4-1 and TRBJ1-6; D unclear. Germline assignment: CDR1 MGHRA and CDR2 YSYEKL. The CDR3 extends over 13 amino acids. V was clipped by 1 base and J by 7 bases, with 5 bases between them.

The chain links TRBV7-9 to TRBJ2-5; a possible D gene is TRBD2 (5 bases). The CDR3 has 13 amino acids. V lost 7 bases and J 1 base, leaving 10 bases between the germline ends. CDR1 is SEHNR and CDR2 is FQNEAQ in the germline V gene (reference sequence). The CDR3 is CASIGVGQETQYF. CDR3 DNA sequence: TGTGCCAGCATCGGGGTAGGCCAAGAGACCCAGTACTTC.

This clonotype was detected only once. The V call is TRBV20-1, the J call TRBJ2-5; 7 bases are a match to TRBD2. Germline V CDR1 and CDR2: DFQATT, SNEGSKA (reference sequence). The V gene end was trimmed by 8 bases and the J gene end by 7 bases; junction bases not matched to a gene: 10. This CDR3 is built from 12 residues. The chain's CDR3 is CSLGEGKGTQYF. The CDR3 DNA reads TGCAGTCTGGGGGAGGGTAAAGGGACCCAGTACTTC.

The chain recombines TRBV4-3 with TRBJ2-3; D may be TRBD1 or TRBD2 (5 bases each). The germline CDR1 and CDR2 sequences are LGHNA and YSLEER. Trimming pared 0 bases from V and 4 bases from J, leaving 11 bases between. This CDR3 has 15 amino acids. The CDR3 coding sequence is TGCGCCAGCAGCCAAGATGGGGGTAACGCAGATACGCAGTATTTT. This encodes CASSQDGGNADTQYF.

V is TRBV29-1 and J is TRBJ2-5, with 8 positions matching TRBD2. With the DNA end fitting TRBJ2-7 better, the J assignment may be wrong. The CDR3 runs to 12 residues. Per the germline V gene, CDR1 is SQVTM and CDR2 is ANQGSEA. CDR3 DNA: TGCAGCGCCCAGCGGGGGTCCGGCGAGCAGTACTTC. It translates to CSAQRGSGEQYF.

The sample holds a few counts of this clonotype. The chain links TRBV5-1 to TRBJ1-6; 7 nucleotides align to TRBD1. This CDR3 contains 16 residues. Trimming at V came to 4 bases and at J to 10 bases, leaving 14 bases not matched to a gene. Germline V gene data show CDR1 as SGHRS and CDR2 as YFSETQ. Written as DNA, the CDR3 is TGCGCCAGCAGCAATATGGACAGGACGGGTTACTCACCCCTCCACTTT. Encoded protein: CASSNMDRTGYSPLHF. Drawing the rest from reference TRBV5-1 and TRBJ1-6, the complete variable domain is KAGVTQTPRYLIKTRGQQVTLSCSPISGHRSVSWYQQTPGQGLQFLFEYFSETQRNKGNFPGRFSGRQFSNSRSEMNVSTLELGDSALYLCASSNMDRTGYSPLHFGNGTRLTVT.